This T cell receptor beta chain was identified during a study of T cells in Graves' hyperthyroidism and ophthalmopathy. Turning to the study itself: Peripheral blood was drawn at first diagnosis, prior to all treatment. General observations from the study: Ophthalmopathy cases were set apart from stable hyperthyroidism by a 13 V-J model. Model-based prediction identified ophthalmopathy a median roughly 6.1 months prior to its onset.

Turning to this clonotype: No antigen is known for it.

The length of the CDR3 is 13 residues. Germline V CDR1 and CDR2: SGDLS, YYNGEE. The V gene lost 0 bases and the J gene lost 2 bases, with 5 bases spanning the gap. Ophthalmopathy patients had Clinical Activity Score at least 3, NOSPECS grade at least 4, duration under 3 months. Researchers amplified the TCR beta CDR3 regions from RNA transcripts. Initially, a first-round RT-PCR of the TCR CDR3 employed the HTBI primer set. TCRdb ran MiXCR on the multiplex PCR reads and lists one entry per CDR3 protein. The data show around 36,000 distinct CDR3 sequences, around 53% seen once. The specimen was blood. The chain carries TRBV9 and TRBJ2-5, with TRBD1 as a possible D gene (5 bases). This sequence originates from a man aged 35 to 55 with Graves' ophthalmopathy. CDR3 sequence: CASSVGTQETQYF. For the CDR3, the DNA is TGTGCCAGCAGCGTAGGGACACAAGAGACCCAGTACTTC.